The source of this T cell receptor (beta chain) is a study of cytomegalovirus exposure and HLA in healthy donors. Germline V gene data show CDR1 as LNHDA and CDR2 as SQIVND (reference sequence). V gave up 5 bases and J gave up 5 bases; unmatched junction bases: 4. This CDR3 is built from 14 residues. Here immunoSEQ multiplex PCR was the method, and the copy in TCRdb shows in-frame clones only, minus some. The sample yields 100,000 to 120,000 clones, about 92% seen once. The sequence was collected from a woman younger than 30 in good health and CMV-seronegative. The chain combines TRBV19 with TRBJ1-4, with 8 bases lining up with TRBD1. Sequencing input: PBMCs. CDR3 loop: CASSSDRGNEKLFF. The CDR3 region has the DNA TGTGCCAGTAGTTCCGACAGGGGAAATGAAAAACTGTTTTTT.